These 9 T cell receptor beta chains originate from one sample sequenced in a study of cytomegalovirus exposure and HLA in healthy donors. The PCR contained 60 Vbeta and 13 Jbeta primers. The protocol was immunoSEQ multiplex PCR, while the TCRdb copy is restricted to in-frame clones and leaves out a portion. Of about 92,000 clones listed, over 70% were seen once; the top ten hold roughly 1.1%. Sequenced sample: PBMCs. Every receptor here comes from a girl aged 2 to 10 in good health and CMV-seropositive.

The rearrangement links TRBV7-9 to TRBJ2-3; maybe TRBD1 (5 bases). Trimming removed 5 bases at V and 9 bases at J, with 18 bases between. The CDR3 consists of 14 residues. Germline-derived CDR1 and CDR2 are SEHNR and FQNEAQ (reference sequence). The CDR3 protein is CASSEDITITTQYF. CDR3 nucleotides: TGTGCCAGCAGCGAGGACATAACAATAACGACGCAGTATTTT. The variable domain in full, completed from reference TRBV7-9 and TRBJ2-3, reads DTGVSQNPRHKITKRGQNVTFRCDPISEHNRLYWYRQTLGQGPEFLTYFQNEAQLEKSRLLSDRFSAERPKGSFSTLEIQRTEQGDSAMYLCASSEDITITTQYFGPGTRLTVL.

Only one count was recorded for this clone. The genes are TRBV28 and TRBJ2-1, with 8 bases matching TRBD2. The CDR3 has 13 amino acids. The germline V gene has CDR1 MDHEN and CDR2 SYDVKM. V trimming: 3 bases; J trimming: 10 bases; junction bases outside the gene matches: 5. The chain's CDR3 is CASSFLAGWEQFF. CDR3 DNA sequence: TGTGCCAGCAGTTTTTTAGCGGGATGGGAGCAGTTCTTC.

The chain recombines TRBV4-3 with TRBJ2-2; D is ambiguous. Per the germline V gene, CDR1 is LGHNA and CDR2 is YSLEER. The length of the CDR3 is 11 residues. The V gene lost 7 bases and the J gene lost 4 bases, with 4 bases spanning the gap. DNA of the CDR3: TGCGCCAGCACCAGCACCGGGGAGCTGTTTTTT. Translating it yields CASTSTGELFF.

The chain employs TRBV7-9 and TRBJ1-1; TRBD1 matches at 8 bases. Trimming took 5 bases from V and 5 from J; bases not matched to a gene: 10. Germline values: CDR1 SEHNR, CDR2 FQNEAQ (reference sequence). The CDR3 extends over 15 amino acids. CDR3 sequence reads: CASSPGQGGWTEAFF. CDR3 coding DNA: TGTGCCAGCAGCCCCGGACAGGGAGGGTGGACTGAAGCTTTCTTT.

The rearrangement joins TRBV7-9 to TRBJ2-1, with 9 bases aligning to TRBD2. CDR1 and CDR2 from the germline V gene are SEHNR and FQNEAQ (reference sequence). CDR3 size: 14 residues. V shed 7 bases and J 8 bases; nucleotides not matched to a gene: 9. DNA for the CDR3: TGTGCCAGCAATGGGGTAGCGGGAGTATATGAGCAGTTCTTC. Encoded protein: CASNGVAGVYEQFF. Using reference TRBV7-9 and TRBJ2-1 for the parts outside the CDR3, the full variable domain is DTGVSQNPRHKITKRGQNVTFRCDPISEHNRLYWYRQTLGQGPEFLTYFQNEAQLEKSRLLSDRFSAERPKGSFSTLEIQRTEQGDSAMYLCASNGVAGVYEQFFGPGTRLTVL.

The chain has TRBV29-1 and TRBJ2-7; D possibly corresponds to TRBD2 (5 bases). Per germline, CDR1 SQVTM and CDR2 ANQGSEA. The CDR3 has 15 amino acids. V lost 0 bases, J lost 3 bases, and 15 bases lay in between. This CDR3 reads CSVEDPEGRNYEQYF. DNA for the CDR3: TGCAGCGTTGAAGATCCCGAGGGAAGAAACTACGAGCAGTACTTC.

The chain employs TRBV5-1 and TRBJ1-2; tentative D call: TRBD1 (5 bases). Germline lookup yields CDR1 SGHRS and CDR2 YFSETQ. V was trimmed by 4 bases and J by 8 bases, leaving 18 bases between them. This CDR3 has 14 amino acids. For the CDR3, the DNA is TGCGCCAGCAGCCAGAGTACAGGAACGGTCGGCTACACCTTC. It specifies CASSQSTGTVGYTF. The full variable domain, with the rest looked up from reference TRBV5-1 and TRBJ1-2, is KAGVTQTPRYLIKTRGQQVTLSCSPISGHRSVSWYQQTPGQGLQFLFEYFSETQRNKGNFPGRFSGRQFSNSRSEMNVSTLELGDSALYLCASSQSTGTVGYTFGSGTRLTVV.

CDR3: CASSLQGRGTEAFF. CDR3 bases: TGTGCCAGCAGCCTTCAGGGGAGAGGCACTGAAGCTTTCTTT. This sequence joins TRBV11-2 and TRBJ1-1; D may be TRBD1 (6 bases). Germline V gene sequence: CDR1 SGHAT, CDR2 FQNNGV. The CDR3 length is 14 residues. V gave up 5 bases and J gave up 4 bases, with 14 bases separating them.

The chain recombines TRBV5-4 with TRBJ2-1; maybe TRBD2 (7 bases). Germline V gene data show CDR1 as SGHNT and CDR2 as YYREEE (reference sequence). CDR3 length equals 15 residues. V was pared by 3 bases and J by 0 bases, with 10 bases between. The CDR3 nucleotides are TGTGCCAGCAGCTGGGGGGGGCACTCCTACAATGAGCAGTTCTTC. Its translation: CASSWGGHSYNEQFF.